The present T cell receptor beta chain was sequenced within a study of patients and donors after allogeneic stem cell transplantation. This clonotype came up once. Trimming removed 0 bases from V and 1 base from J, with 14 bases in between. The CDR3 totals 17 residues. Looked up from germline, CDR1 is SGHVS and CDR2 is FQNEAQ. From the RT-PCR reads, TCRdb called clonotypes with MiXCR, one entry per CDR3 protein. In the table there are hundreds of thousands of distinct CDR3 sequences, 15% to 20% of which are singletons. The V gene is TRBV7-8, the J gene TRBJ2-3, with D perhaps being TRBD1 or TRBD2 (5 bases each). This receptor was identified in a human donor who was either an allogeneic HSCT recipient or a stem cell or donor lymphocyte infusion donor (not recorded which). It is not recorded whose cells these are; they may come from a transplant donor. The material sequenced was blood, either unsorted or a sorted T cell fraction (not recorded which). CDR3: CASSLARPGSRTDTQYF. The CDR3 nucleotides are TGTGCCAGCAGCTTAGCTCGTCCAGGGAGTCGCACAGATACGCAGTATTTT.